The TCR beta chain described here comes from a study of T-cell reconstitution after alpha-beta-depleted transplantation in children. Study observations and caveats: Several hundred graft clones that had expanded were reportedly the source of alpha-beta T cells about two months after transplant. T-cell numbers and diversity one year post-transplant derived largely from freshly generated T cells. Some patients showed high day-60 TCRbeta diversity, which derived from surviving recipient T cells and thymic progenitors.

TCRbeta library preparation incorporated unique molecular identifiers. TCRdb re-called the PCR reads through MiXCR, storing one row per CDR3 protein. The data hold 480,000 or so distinct CDR3 sequences, with roughly a tenth observed a single time. This clonotype appeared many times. Its matching antigen is unknown. The CDR3 has 13 amino acids. With 7 bases removed from V and 0 bases from J, the gap between germline ends came to 10 bases. Germline V gene data show CDR1 as SGHRS and CDR2 as YFSETQ. The V and J genes are TRBV5-1 and TRBJ1-2; weak D call: TRBD1 (6 bases). The sequence was obtained from a child younger than 10 with inherited bone marrow failure, due to receive a stem cell transplant. The starting material was PBMCs, obtained before TCRalphabeta/CD19-depleted stem cell transplant. The DNA for the CDR3 is TGCGCCAGCGGGGGGGCTCCTAACTATGGCTACACCTTC. The encoded protein is CASGGAPNYGYTF.